The next 7 T cell receptor beta chains were all read from a single sample in a study of CD8+CD57+ T cells in acquired aplastic anemia. The use of genomic DNA as template underpinned the TCR beta VDJ and CDR3 profiling. TCRdb redid the calling of the reads with MiXCR, one entry per CDR3 protein. The sample comprises about 220,000 distinct CDR3 sequences, about 37% of which are singletons, and 1.1% rests with the top ten. The specimen sequenced was sorted CD4+, CD8+, or CD8+CD57+ T cells (not recorded which) from PBMCs. The receptors shown here come from a human donor in good health, serving as a control.

Regarding this clonotype: At one boundary the junction diverges from the germline segment, which might be a read error. The chain carries TRBV7-6 and TRBJ2-1; 10 nucleotides agree with TRBD1. CDR3 length: 14 residues. Germline-derived CDR1 and CDR2 are SGHVS and FNYEAQ. The CDR3: CASSISGTGDERFF. CDR3 DNA sequence: TGTGCCAGCAGCATATCCGGGACAGGGGATGAGCGGTTCTTC. The variable domain in full, completed from reference TRBV7-6 and TRBJ2-1, reads GAGVSQSPRYKVTKRGQDVALRCDPISGHVSLYWYRQALGQGPEFLTYFNYEAQQDKSGLPNDRFSAERPEGSISTLTIQRTEQRDSAMYRCASSISGTGDERFFGPGTRLTVL.

The chain recombines TRBV10-3 with TRBJ1-2, with 7 positions matching TRBD1. The CDR3 contains 15 residues. After removal of 0 bases from V and 2 bases from J, the junction contained 3 bases not matched to a gene. Germline V lookup: CDR1 ENHRY, CDR2 SYGVKD. CDR3 bases: TGTGCCATCAGTGAGTCGACAGGGAAGAACTATGGCTACACCTTC. It specifies CAISESTGKNYGYTF.

In this sample, this clonotype turned up a few times. The J gene is TRBJ2-2, the V gene TRBV9; 10 bases map to TRBD2. Germline assignment: CDR1 SGDLS and CDR2 YYNGEE. This CDR3 contains 16 residues. Trimming at V came to 2 bases and at J to 0 bases, leaving 1 base not matched to a gene. CDR3: CASSVLAGANTGELFF. The DNA of the CDR3 is TGTGCCAGCAGCGTTCTAGCGGGGGCGAACACCGGGGAGCTGTTTTTT.

This clonotype was observed a handful of times. One end of the junction fails to match germline, which may point to a read error. This chain connects TRBV6-1 to TRBJ1-2; D is possibly TRBD1 (5 bases). This CDR3 is built from 16 residues. CDR1 is MNHNS and CDR2 is SASEGT in the germline V gene. In DNA, the CDR3 is TGTGCCAGCAGGGAAGGGAATCAGGGAGACGGCTATGGCTACACCTTC. This codes for CASREGNQGDGYGYTF.

The genes are TRBV20-1 and TRBJ1-1; D might be TRBD1 (5 bases). V was clipped by 5 bases and J by 4 bases, with 11 bases between them. The CDR3 is made up of 12 amino acids. Germline CDR1 reads DFQATT; CDR2 reads SNEGSKA (reference sequence). For the CDR3, the DNA is TGCAGTGCTGAGGGACCGATCACTGAAGCTTTCTTT. This encodes CSAEGPITEAFF.

The rearrangement uses TRBV24-1 and TRBJ1-5; D possibly corresponds to TRBD1 (5 bases). The CDR3 spans 15 residues. Germline V lookup: CDR1 KGHDR, CDR2 SFDVKD. V was trimmed by 3 bases and J by 4 bases, leaving 12 bases between them. Here the CDR3 reads CATSDHRDPNQPQHF. The CDR3 nucleotides are TGTGCCACCAGTGATCACCGGGACCCAAATCAGCCCCAGCATTTT.

This rearrangement joins TRBV18 to TRBJ2-5; 9 nucleotides align to TRBD2. The CDR3 extends over 15 amino acids. The V gene's germline CDR1 is KGHSH and CDR2 LQKENI. Trimming at V came to 4 bases and at J to 2 bases, leaving 5 bases not matched to a gene. This CDR3 reads CASSLLTSGQETQYF. Here the CDR3 DNA reads TGTGCCAGCTCACTACTGACTAGCGGTCAAGAGACCCAGTACTTC.